This T cell receptor (beta chain) was profiled in a study of response to subunit inactivated influenza vaccine. This CDR3 region has 15 residues. One entry per CDR3 protein, called by TCRdb with MiXCR from the RT-PCR reads. The sample has a few hundred thousand distinct CDR3 sequences; 14% are singletons. This clonotype has a handful of counts. The chain recombines TRBV1 with TRBJ2-7; the table calls TRBD2, which could not be checked here. TRBV1 is flagged as a pseudogene. The receptor was isolated from a man between 45 and 60 years old who received an inactivated influenza vaccine. The sequencing here drew on PBMCs from blood, taken about 13 days after vaccination. CDR3 coding DNA: TGCACCAGCAGCCAGGGGACTTGTTTAGGGGACGAGCAGTACTTC. As protein: CTSSQGTCLGDEQYF.